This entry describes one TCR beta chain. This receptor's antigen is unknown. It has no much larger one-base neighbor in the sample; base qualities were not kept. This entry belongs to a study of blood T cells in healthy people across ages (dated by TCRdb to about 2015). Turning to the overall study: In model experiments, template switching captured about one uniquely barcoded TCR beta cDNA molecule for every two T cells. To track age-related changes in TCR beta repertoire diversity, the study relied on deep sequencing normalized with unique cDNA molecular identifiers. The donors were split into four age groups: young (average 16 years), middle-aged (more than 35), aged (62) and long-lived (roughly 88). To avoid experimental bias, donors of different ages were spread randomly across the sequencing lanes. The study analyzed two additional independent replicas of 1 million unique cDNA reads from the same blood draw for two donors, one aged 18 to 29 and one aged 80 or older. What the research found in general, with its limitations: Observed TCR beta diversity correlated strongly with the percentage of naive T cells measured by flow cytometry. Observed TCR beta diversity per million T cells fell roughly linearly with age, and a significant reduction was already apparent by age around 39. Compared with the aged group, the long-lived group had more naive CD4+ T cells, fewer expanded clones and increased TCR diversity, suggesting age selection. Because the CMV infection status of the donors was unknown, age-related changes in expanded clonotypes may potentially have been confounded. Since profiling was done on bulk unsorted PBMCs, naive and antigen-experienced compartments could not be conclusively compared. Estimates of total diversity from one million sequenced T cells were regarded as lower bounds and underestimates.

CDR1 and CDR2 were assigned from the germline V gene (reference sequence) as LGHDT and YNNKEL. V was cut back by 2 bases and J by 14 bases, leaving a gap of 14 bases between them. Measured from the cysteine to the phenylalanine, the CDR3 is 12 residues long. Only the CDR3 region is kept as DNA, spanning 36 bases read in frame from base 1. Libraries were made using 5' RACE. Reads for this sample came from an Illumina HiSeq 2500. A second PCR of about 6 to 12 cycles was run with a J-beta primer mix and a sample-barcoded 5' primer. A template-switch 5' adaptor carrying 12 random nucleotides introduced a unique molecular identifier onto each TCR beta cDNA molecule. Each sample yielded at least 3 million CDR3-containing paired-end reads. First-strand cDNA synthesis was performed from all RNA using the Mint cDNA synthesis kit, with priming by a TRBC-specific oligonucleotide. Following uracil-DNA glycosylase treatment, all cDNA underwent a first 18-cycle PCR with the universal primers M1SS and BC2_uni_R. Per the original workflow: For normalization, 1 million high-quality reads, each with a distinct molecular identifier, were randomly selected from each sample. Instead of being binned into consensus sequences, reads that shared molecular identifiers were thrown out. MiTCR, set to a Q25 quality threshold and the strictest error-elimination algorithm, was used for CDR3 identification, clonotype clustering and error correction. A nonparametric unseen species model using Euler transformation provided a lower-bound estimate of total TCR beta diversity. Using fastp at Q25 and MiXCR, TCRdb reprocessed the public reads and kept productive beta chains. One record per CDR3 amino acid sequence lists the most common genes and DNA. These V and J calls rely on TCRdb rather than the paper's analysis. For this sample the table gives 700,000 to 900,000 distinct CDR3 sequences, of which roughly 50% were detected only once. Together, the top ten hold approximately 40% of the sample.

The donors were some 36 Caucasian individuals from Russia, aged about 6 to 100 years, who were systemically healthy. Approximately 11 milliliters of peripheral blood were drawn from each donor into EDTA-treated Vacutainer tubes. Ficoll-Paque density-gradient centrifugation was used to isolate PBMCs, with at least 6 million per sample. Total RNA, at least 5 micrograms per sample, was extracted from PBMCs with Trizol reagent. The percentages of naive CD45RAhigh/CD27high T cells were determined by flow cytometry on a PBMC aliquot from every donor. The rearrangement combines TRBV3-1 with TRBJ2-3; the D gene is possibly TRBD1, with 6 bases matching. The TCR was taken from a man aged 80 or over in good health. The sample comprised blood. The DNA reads TGTGCCAGCAGCCAACAGGGGAGATACGCGTATTTT. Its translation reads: CASSQQGRYAYF.